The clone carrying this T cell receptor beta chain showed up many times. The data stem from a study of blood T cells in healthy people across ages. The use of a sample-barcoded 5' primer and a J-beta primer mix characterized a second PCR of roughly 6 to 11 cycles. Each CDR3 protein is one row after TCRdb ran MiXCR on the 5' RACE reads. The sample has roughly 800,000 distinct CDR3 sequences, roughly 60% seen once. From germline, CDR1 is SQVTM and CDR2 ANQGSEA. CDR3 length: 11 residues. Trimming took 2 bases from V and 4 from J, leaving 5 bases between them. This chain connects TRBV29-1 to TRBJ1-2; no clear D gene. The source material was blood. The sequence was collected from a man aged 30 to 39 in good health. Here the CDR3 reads CSVERVYGYTF. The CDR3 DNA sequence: TGCAGCGTTGAACGGGTCTATGGCTACACCTTC. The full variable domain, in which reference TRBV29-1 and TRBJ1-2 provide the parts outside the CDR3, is SAVISQKPSRDICQRGTSLTIQCQVDSQVTMMFWYRQQPGQSLTLIATANQGSEATYESGFVIDKFPISRPNLTFSTLTVSNMSPEDSSIYLCSVERVYGYTFGSGTRLTVV.